The rows below give T cell receptor beta chains drawn from one sample of a study of cytomegalovirus exposure and HLA in healthy donors. The table came from immunoSEQ multiplex PCR; TCRdb's copy has only in-frame clones and leaves some out. This sample contains about 120,000 clones. Sequenced: PBMCs. Receptor source: a man younger than 30 in good health and CMV-seronegative. The CDR3 runs from the conserved cysteine through the conserved F or W. A D gene is named only where the DNA matches it firmly.

V gene	J gene	D gene	CDR3 DNA	CDR3 protein
TRBV7-9	TRBJ2-5	NA	TGTGCCAGCAGCTTGGAGATGTCAAGAGAGACCCAGTACTTC	CASSLEMSRETQYF
TRBV19	TRBJ1-1	NA	TGTGCCACCTCACAGGGTCGGAACACTGAAGCTTTCTTT	CATSQGRNTEAFF
TRBV28	TRBJ2-5	NA	TGTGCCAGCAGTTTTCGCAGGGGAGAGACCCAGTACTTC	CASSFRRGETQYF
TRBV6-5	TRBJ1-1	TRBD1	TGTGCCAGCAGTAAACTCGGGACAGGCCACACTGAAGCTTTCTTT	CASSKLGTGHTEAFF
TRBV9	TRBJ1-2	TRBD1	TGTGCCAGCAGCGTCGGTCCAGGGGGCGTCGACTATGGCTACACCTTC	CASSVGPGGVDYGYTF
TRBV5-6	TRBJ1-5	NA	TGTGCCAGCAGCTTGGGGGCCAGGGGTTGGTCTCAGCCCCAGCATTTT	CASSLGARGWSQPQHF
TRBV7-9	TRBJ1-2	TRBD1	TGTGCCAGCAGCTTTGACAGGGGACAAGACTATGGCTACACCTTC	CASSFDRGQDYGYTF
TRBV5-1	TRBJ1-6	TRBD1	TGCGCCAGCAGGGAGACAGGGGATTCACCCCTCCACTTT	CASRETGDSPLHF
TRBV25-1	TRBJ1-3	NA	TGTGCCAGCAGTTTTGCTGGGAGGGCCTCTGGAAACACCATATATTTT	CASSFAGRASGNTIYF
TRBV11-2	TRBJ2-7	NA	TGTGCCAGCAGCTTAATCCCTTTCGAGCAGTACTTC	CASSLIPFEQYF
TRBV5-1	TRBJ2-7	TRBD2	TGCGCCAGCAGCTTGGCCAATCTAGCGGGAGGAACCTACGAGCAGTACTTC	CASSLANLAGGTYEQYF
TRBV5-1	TRBJ2-2	NA	TGCGCCAGCAGCTTGCAGACAGTTAACACCGGGGAGCTGTTTTTT	CASSLQTVNTGELFF
TRBV5-1	TRBJ2-1	NA	TGCGCCAGCAGCCGGGACTGGTCCTACAATGAGCAGTTCTTC	CASSRDWSYNEQFF
TRBV25-1	TRBJ1-1	TRBD1	TGTGCCAGCGGGACAGGGGGACGGCACACTGAAGCTTTCTTT	CASGTGGRHTEAFF
TRBV28	TRBJ2-7	TRBD2	TGTGCCAGCAGACCCGGGACTAGCGGGGGGAGCCTTTACGAGCAGTACTTC	CASRPGTSGGSLYEQYF
TRBV6-5	TRBJ2-7	NA	TGTGCCAGCAGGACAGTCTACGAGCAGTACTTC	CASRTVYEQYF
TRBV27	TRBJ2-7	TRBD2	TGTGCCAGCAGTTTAATGGGGGGGAACTACGAGCAGTACTTC	CASSLMGGNYEQYF
TRBV15	TRBJ1-6	NA	TGTGCCACCACCCCCAGACAGGATTCACCCCTCCACTTT	CATTPRQDSPLHF
TRBV4-1	TRBJ1-1	NA	TGCGCCAGCAGCCAAACTCAGGGCCGGCCCCAAGCTTTCTTT	CASSQTQGRPQAFF
TRBV7-3	TRBJ1-2	NA	TGTGCCAGCAACCTTAGGGGCGGCCCCTATGGCTACACCTTC	CASNLRGGPYGYTF
TRBV7-8	TRBJ2-5	TRBD2	TGTGCCAGCAGCTTCGTCCGACTAGCGGGGGGGGGTGAGACCCAGTACTTC	CASSFVRLAGGGETQYF
TRBV5-4	TRBJ2-1	TRBD2	TGTGCCAGCAGGGGGAGGGCTAACAATGAGCAGTTCTTC	CASRGRANNEQFF
TRBV29-1	TRBJ1-2	TRBD1	TGCAGCGTTGAAGACGATGGGGACAGGGGGCGAGGCTACACCTTC	CSVEDDGDRGRGYTF
TRBV5-5	TRBJ1-3	NA	TGTGCCAGCAGCTTCGGGACTGCTAATGCAGCCTCTGGAAACACCATATATTTT	CASSFGTANAASGNTIYF
TRBV5-4	TRBJ1-4	TRBD1	TGTGCCAGCAGCCCAGGGGGCGCGGCTAATGAAAAACTGTTTTTT	CASSPGGAANEKLFF
TRBV4-3	TRBJ2-3	NA	TGCGCCAGCAGCCAAGATATTCCAGGCAGAACCACAGATACGCAGTATTTT	CASSQDIPGRTTDTQYF
TRBV5-4	TRBJ2-5	TRBD2	TGTGCCAGCAGCTCGAGGGACTACCAGGACCCAGAGACCCAGTACTTC	CASSSRDYQDPETQYF
TRBV7-2	TRBJ1-1	NA	TGTGCCAGCAGCCCGGGGGGAGTATCCACTGAAGCTTTCTTT	CASSPGGVSTEAFF
TRBV29-1	TRBJ1-1	NA	TGCAGCGTTAGGGGCCAACAAATGAACACTGAAGCTTTCTTT	CSVRGQQMNTEAFF
TRBV28	TRBJ1-2	NA	TGTGCCAGCAGCCCGGGGGGGTCCTTCTATGGCTACACCTTC	CASSPGGSFYGYTF
TRBV10-3	TRBJ2-7	NA	TGTGCCATCAGTGAGAGGGACACTTTCTACGAGCAGTACTTC	CAISERDTFYEQYF
TRBV28	TRBJ2-7	TRBD1	TGTGCCAGCAGGAGGGACAGGGGGACCTACGAGCAGTACTTC	CASRRDRGTYEQYF